Described below is a single T cell receptor (beta chain) sequence and its context. The target antigen is unknown. The sample holds other DNA sequences that translate to the same CDR3. The treatment was: over 15 received Ad26.COV2.S at low or high dose, single or two shots; about 5 received placebo; per-sample allocation not given. Day 63 after the first vaccine or placebo injection was the time point for sampling. The data belong to a study of Ad26.COV2.S vaccination and SARS-CoV-2 variants. Findings of the study overall: Substantial response breadth was reportedly seen for spike-specific CD8+ and CD4+ T cells after vaccination.

V was cut by 0 bases and J by 0 bases, with 7 bases left in between. The CDR3 runs 15 residues. Germline loops: CDR1 SGDLS, CDR2 YYNGEE. Only in-frame clones appear in the TCRdb table, and some are missing; sequencing was by immunoSEQ multiplex PCR. The profile covers around 450,000 clones, with roughly nine tenths appearing a single time and about 2.7% taken by the ten largest. The TCR was taken from a person aged 18-65 years who received the Ad26.COV2.S COVID-19 vaccine or a placebo. The chain recombines TRBV9 with TRBJ2-1; no firm D call. The specimen was peripheral blood, collected in a trial of Ad26.COV2.S vaccine versus placebo. The CDR3 region is CASSVVGSSYNEQFF. The CDR3 DNA sequence: TGTGCCAGCAGCGTAGTCGGTAGCTCCTACAATGAGCAGTTCTTC. Together with reference TRBV9 and TRBJ2-1, the CDR3 gives the full variable domain: DSGVTQTPKHLITATGQRVTLRCSPRSGDLSVYWYQQSLDQGLQFLIQYYNGEERAKGNILERFSAQQFPDLHSELNLSSLELGDSALYFCASSVVGSSYNEQFFGPGTRLTVL.